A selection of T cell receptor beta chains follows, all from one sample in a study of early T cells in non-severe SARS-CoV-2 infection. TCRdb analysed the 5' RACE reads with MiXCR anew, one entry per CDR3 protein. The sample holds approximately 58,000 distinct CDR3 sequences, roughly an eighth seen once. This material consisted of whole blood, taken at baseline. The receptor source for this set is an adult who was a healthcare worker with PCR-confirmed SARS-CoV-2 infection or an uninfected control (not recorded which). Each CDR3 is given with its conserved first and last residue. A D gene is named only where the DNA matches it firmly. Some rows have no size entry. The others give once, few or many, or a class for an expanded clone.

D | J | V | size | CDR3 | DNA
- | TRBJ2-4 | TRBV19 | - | CASSDNMKNIQYF | TGTGCCAGTAGTGATAACATGAAAAACATTCAGTACTTC
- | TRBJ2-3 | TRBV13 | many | CASSLRVWDGTDTQYF | TGTGCCAGCAGCCTCAGAGTCTGGGATGGCACAGATACGCAGTATTTT
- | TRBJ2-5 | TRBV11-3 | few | CASSSGAGTAETQYF | TGTGCCAGCAGCTCAGGGGCTGGGACCGCCGAGACCCAGTACTTC
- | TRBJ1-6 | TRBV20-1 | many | CSATPLLDSPLHF | TGCAGTGCTACTCCACTACTAGACTCACCCCTCCACTTT
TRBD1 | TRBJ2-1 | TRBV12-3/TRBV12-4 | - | CASRSRTGGYNEQFF | TGTGCCAGCAGGTCGAGGACAGGGGGCTACAATGAGCAGTTCTTC
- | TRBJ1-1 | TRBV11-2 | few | CASSLGPMNTEAFF | TGTGCCAGCAGCTTAGGTCCCATGAACACTGAAGCTTTCTTT
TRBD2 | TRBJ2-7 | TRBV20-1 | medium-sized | CSARGRLAGSYEQYF | TGCAGTGCTAGAGGTCGACTAGCGGGATCGTACGAGCAGTACTTC
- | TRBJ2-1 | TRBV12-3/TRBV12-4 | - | CASSPQGTDVEFF | TGTGCCAGCAGTCCACAGGGAACAGACGTGGAGTTCTTC
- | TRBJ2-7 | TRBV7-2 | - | CASSRPGLGRQYF | TGTGCCAGCAGCCGACCGGGCCTGGGGCGGCAGTACTTC
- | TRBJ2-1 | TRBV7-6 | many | CASSLAQGAYNEQFF | TGTGCCAGCAGCTTAGCACAGGGTGCCTACAATGAGCAGTTCTTC
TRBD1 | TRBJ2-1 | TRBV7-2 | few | CASSSIEDRGLSSYNEQFF | TGTGCCAGCAGCTCCATCGAGGACAGGGGATTATCGAGCTACAATGAGCAGTTCTTC
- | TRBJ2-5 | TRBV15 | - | CATSRLQGLEQETQYF | TGTGCCACCAGCAGACTTCAGGGGCTAGAGCAAGAGACCCAGTACTTC
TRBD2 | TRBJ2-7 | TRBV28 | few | CASSLSLAGPPYEQYF | TGTGCCAGCAGTTTATCCCTAGCGGGGCCTCCCTACGAGCAGTACTTC
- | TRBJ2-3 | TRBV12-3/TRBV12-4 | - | CASSLLTDTQYF | TGTGCCAGCAGTTTACTCACAGATACGCAGTATTTT
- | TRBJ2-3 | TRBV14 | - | CASSQDYRASSSTDTQYF | TGTGCCAGCAGCCAAGACTACCGGGCTAGCTCGAGCACAGATACGCAGTATTTT
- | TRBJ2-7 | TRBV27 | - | CASSLVGEGYEQYF | TGTGCCAGCAGTTTAGTTGGAGAGGGATACGAGCAGTACTTC
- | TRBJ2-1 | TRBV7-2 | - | CASSFLRRADEQFF | TGTGCCAGCAGCTTCCTTCGCCGAGCCGATGAGCAGTTCTTC
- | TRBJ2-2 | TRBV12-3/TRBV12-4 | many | CASRPHPGLRGGELFF | TGTGCCAGCAGACCGCACCCGGGGCTTAGGGGCGGGGAGCTGTTTTTT
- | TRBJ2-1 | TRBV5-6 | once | CASSLAGGIRNEQFF | TGTGCCAGCAGCTTGGCAGGGGGGATTCGGAATGAGCAGTTCTTC
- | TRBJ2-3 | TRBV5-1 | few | CASSPLSVSSTDTQYF | TGCGCCAGCAGCCCCCTCTCCGTTTCTAGCACAGATACGCAGTATTTT
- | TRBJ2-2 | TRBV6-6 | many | CASRGQSNTGELFF | TGTGCCAGCAGGGGACAATCGAACACCGGGGAGCTGTTTTTT
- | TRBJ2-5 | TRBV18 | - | CASSPGTAQETQYF | TGTGCCAGCTCACCGGGAACAGCTCAAGAGACCCAGTACTTC
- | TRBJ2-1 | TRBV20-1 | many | CSAPGQNNEQFF | TGCAGTGCTCCAGGACAGAACAATGAGCAGTTCTTC
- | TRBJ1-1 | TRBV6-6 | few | CASSAQTPEAFF | TGTGCCAGCAGTGCACAGACTCCTGAAGCTTTCTTT
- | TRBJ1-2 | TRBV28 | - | CASSLPGHQDGYTF | TGTGCCAGCAGTCTACCGGGACATCAGGATGGCTACACCTTC
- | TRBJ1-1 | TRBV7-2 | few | CASSLRFMNTEAFF | TGTGCCAGCAGCTTACGGTTCATGAACACTGAAGCTTTCTTT
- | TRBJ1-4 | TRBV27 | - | CASSPRPALGEKLFF | TGTGCCAGCAGTCCGCGGCCAGCCTTAGGGGAAAAACTGTTTTTT
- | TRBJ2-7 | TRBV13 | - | CASSSPGDLNEQYF | TGTGCCAGCAGCAGTCCAGGGGACCTGAACGAGCAGTACTTC
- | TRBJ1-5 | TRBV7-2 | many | CASSLAPGNQPQHF | TGTGCCAGCAGCTTGGCCCCAGGCAATCAGCCCCAGCATTTT
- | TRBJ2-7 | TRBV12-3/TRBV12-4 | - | CASSFSTFEQYF | TGTGCCAGCAGTTTTTCCACCTTCGAGCAGTACTTC
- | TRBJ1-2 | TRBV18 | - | CASSPRASNYGYTF | TGTGCCAGCTCACCGCGGGCCAGTAACTATGGCTACACCTTC
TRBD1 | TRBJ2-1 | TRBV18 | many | CASSAGTGSVNEQFF | TGTGCCAGCTCAGCTGGGACAGGGTCTGTAAATGAGCAGTTCTTC
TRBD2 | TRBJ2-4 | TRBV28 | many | CASSLIGGRGKNIQYF | TGTGCCAGCAGTTTAATTGGCGGGAGGGGCAAAAACATTCAGTACTTC